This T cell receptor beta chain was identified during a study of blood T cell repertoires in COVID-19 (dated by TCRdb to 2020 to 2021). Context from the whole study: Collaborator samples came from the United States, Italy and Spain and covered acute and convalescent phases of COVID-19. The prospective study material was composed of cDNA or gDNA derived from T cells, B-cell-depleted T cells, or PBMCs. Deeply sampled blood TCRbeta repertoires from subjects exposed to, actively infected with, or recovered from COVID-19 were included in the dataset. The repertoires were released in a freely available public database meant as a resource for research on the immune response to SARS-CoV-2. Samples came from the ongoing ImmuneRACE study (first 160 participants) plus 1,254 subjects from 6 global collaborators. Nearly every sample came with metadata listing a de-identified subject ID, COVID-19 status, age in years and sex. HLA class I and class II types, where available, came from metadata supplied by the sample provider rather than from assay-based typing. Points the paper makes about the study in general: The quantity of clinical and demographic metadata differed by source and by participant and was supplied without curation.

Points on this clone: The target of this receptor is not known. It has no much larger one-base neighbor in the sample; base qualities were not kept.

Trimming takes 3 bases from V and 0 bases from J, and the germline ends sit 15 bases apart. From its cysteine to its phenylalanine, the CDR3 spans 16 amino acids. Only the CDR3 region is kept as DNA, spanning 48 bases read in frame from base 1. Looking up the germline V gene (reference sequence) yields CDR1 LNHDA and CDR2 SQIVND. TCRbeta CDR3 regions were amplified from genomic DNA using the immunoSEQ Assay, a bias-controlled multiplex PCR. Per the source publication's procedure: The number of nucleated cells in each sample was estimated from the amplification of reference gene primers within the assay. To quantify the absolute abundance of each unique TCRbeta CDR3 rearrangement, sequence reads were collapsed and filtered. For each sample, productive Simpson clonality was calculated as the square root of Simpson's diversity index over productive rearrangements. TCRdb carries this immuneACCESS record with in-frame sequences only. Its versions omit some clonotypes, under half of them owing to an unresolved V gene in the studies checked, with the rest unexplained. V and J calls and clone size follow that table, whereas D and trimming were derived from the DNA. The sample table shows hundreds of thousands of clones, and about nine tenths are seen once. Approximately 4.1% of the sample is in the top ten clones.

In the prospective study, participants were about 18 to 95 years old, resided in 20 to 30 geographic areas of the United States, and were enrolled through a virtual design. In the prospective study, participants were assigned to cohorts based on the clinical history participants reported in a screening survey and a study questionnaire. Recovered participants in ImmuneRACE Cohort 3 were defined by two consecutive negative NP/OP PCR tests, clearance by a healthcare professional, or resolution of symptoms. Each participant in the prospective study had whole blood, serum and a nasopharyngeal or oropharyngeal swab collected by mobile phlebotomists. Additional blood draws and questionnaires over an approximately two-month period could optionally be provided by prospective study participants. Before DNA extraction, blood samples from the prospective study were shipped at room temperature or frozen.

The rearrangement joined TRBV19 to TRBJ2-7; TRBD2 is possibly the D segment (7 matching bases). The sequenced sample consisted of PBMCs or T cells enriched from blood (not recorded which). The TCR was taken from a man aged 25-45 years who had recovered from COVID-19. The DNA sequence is TGTGCCAGTAGTATTTCCCCGGGGGGCGCCTCCTACGAGCAGTACTTC. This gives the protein CASSISPGGASYEQYF.